Shown below are 15 T cell receptor beta chains from a single sample sequenced in a study of cytomegalovirus exposure and HLA in healthy donors. Data came from immunoSEQ multiplex PCR; TCRdb stores just in-frame clones and leaves some out. The sample has approximately 300,000 clones; 86% are singletons. The sequenced material came from PBMCs. The receptors were gathered from a woman between 18 and 29 years old in good health and CMV-seronegative.

The chain recombines TRBV4-3 with TRBJ2-3; 7 positions agree with TRBD1. The CDR3 is 18 amino acids. Trimming removed 0 bases from V and 5 bases from J; junction bases left unmatched: 14. Germline V gives CDR1 LGHNA, CDR2 YSLEER. The CDR3 sequence: CASSQDSRDSLSGDTQYF. The CDR3 DNA reads as TGCGCCAGCAGCCAAGATTCGAGGGACAGCCTCAGCGGAGATACGCAGTATTTT.

The chain recombines TRBV27 with TRBJ2-5; D possibly corresponds to TRBD1 (5 bases). The CDR3 sequence is 14 residues long. Germline-derived CDR1 and CDR2 are MNHEY and SMNVEV (reference sequence). The V end was cut by 6 bases, the J end by 5 bases, with 16 bases between. CDR3 region: CASSPQGVSETQYF. As DNA, the CDR3 is TGTGCCAGCAGCCCCCAAGGGGTTAGTGAGACCCAGTACTTC.

V usage is TRBV11-3 and J usage is TRBJ2-1; TRBD2 agrees at 11 bases. The germline V gene has CDR1 SGHNT and CDR2 YENEEA. This CDR3 is 15 amino acids long. Trimming removed 5 bases from V and 7 bases from J; junction bases left unmatched: 7. CDR3 residues: CASSTGTSGINEQFF. CDR3 bases: TGTGCCAGCAGCACCGGGACTAGCGGAATAAATGAGCAGTTCTTC.

V gene TRBV5-4 combines with J gene TRBJ2-7; 10 nucleotides agree with TRBD2. CDR3 size: 15 residues. Germline V lookup: CDR1 SGHNT, CDR2 YYREEE (reference sequence). With 0 bases clipped from V and 1 base from J, the junction kept 1 base outside the gene matches. In nucleotides, the CDR3 is TGTGCCAGCAGCTTGGTAGCGGGAGGTTCCTACGAGCAGTACTTC. Translating gives CASSLVAGGSYEQYF.

V usage is TRBV4-3 and J usage is TRBJ1-1, with D possibly matching TRBD1 (5 bases). The V end was cut by 0 bases, the J end by 11 bases, with 19 bases between. The CDR3 has 15 residues. Germline loops: CDR1 LGHNA, CDR2 YSLEER. The CDR3 DNA reads as TGCGCCAGCAGCCAAGAGGGAGGTCGGCAGGGAGGGGCTTTCTTT. Amino acids: CASSQEGGRQGGAFF.

Here the CDR3 DNA reads TGCGCCAGCAGCCAAGATCTTTCTCCTAGCGGGACCTCCTACAATGAGCAGTTCTTC. It specifies CASSQDLSPSGTSYNEQFF. The chain is built from TRBV4-3 and TRBJ2-1, with 9 positions matching TRBD2. Germline CDR1 LGHNA, CDR2 YSLEER. The trim removed 0 bases at V and 0 bases at J, leaving 9 bases unmatched. The CDR3 consists of 19 residues.

The V gene is TRBV4-3, the J gene TRBJ2-7; D is uncertain. Looked up from germline, CDR1 is LGHNA and CDR2 is YSLEER. The CDR3 spans 12 residues. V lost 3 bases and J lost 9, with 12 bases in between. CDR3 DNA: TGCGCCAGCAGCCAGGCAAGAGGAACGCAGTACTTC. Translation: CASSQARGTQYF.

Regarding this clone: This sample includes further DNA sequences coding for the same CDR3. The rearrangement joins TRBV5-1 to TRBJ2-5, with TRBD1 matching 8 bases. CDR3 length: 15 residues. Per germline, CDR1 SGHRS and CDR2 YFSETQ. V shed 0 bases and J 0 bases; nucleotides not matched to a gene: 1. CDR3 protein: CASSLGTGNQETQYF. The CDR3 DNA reads as TGCGCCAGCAGCTTGGGGACAGGGAACCAAGAGACCCAGTACTTC. Full variable domain (missing parts from reference TRBV5-1 and TRBJ2-5): KAGVTQTPRYLIKTRGQQVTLSCSPISGHRSVSWYQQTPGQGLQFLFEYFSETQRNKGNFPGRFSGRQFSNSRSEMNVSTLELGDSALYLCASSLGTGNQETQYFGPGTRLLVL.

J is TRBJ2-7 and V is TRBV7-2; possibly TRBD1 for D (6 bases). Looked up from germline, CDR1 is SGHTA and CDR2 is FQGNSA. CDR3 length: 14 residues. V shed 0 bases and J shed 3 bases, with 9 bases lying between them. CDR3 amino acids: CASSLAPGDYEQYF. DNA of the CDR3: TGTGCCAGCAGCTTAGCTCCAGGGGACTACGAGCAGTACTTC.

The chain couples TRBV4-3 to TRBJ2-7; the D gene is possibly TRBD2 (6 bases). The germline CDR1 and CDR2 sequences are LGHNA and YSLEER. CDR3 length: 15 residues. Trimming pared 1 base from V and 5 bases from J, leaving 15 bases between. The CDR3, as DNA: TGCGCCAGCAGCCAAGCTAGCGAGGGAGGCGACGAGCAGTACTTC. This sequence encodes CASSQASEGGDEQYF.

CDR3: CASSEIPQVSGRDSYNEQFF. In DNA, the CDR3 is TGTGCCAGCAGTGAGATCCCTCAGGTTAGCGGGAGGGACTCCTACAATGAGCAGTTCTTC. This chain joins TRBV2 and TRBJ2-1, with 11 bases aligning to TRBD2. Germline V gene data show CDR1 as SNHLY and CDR2 as FYNNEI. V lost 3 bases and J lost 0; bases outside the gene matches: 13. The CDR3 sequence is 20 residues long.

This chain joins TRBV28 and TRBJ2-1, with 7 bases lining up with TRBD2. CDR3 length: 17 amino acids. V was clipped by 2 bases and J by 0 bases; unmatched bases: 7. CDR1 is MDHEN and CDR2 is SYDVKM in the germline V gene. CDR3 residues: CASSLNTGGSSYNEQFF. The CDR3 nucleotides read TGTGCCAGCAGTTTAAACACAGGCGGGAGCTCCTACAATGAGCAGTTCTTC.

The chain recombines TRBV27 with TRBJ2-3; 8 bases are shared with TRBD2. The CDR3 runs 15 residues. Germline-derived CDR1 and CDR2 are MNHEY and SMNVEV (reference sequence). Trimming at V came to 2 bases and at J to 0 bases, leaving 1 base not matched to a gene. This chain's CDR3 is CASSLASGSTDTQYF. The CDR3 nucleotides read TGTGCCAGCAGTTTAGCTAGCGGGAGCACAGATACGCAGTATTTT.

The genes are TRBV27 and TRBJ2-7; 10 nucleotides agree with TRBD1. Germline assignment: CDR1 MNHEY and CDR2 SMNVEV (reference sequence). Trimming cost V 7 bases and J 0 bases; bases outside gene matches: 9. This CDR3 is 16 amino acids long. CDR3 nucleotides: TGTGCCAGCATCGAAAGGGGGACAGGGGTCTCCTACGAGCAGTACTTC. It specifies CASIERGTGVSYEQYF.

In its sample, this clone was seen once. This chain connects TRBV2 to TRBJ2-1; 14 bases map to TRBD2. This CDR3 is 17 amino acids long. The junction had 3 bases not matched to a gene; V was cut back by 4 bases and J by 1 base. CDR1 is SNHLY and CDR2 is FYNNEI in the germline V gene. The chain's CDR3 is CASSGTSGRRSYNEQFF. CDR3 nucleotides: TGTGCCAGCAGTGGGACTAGCGGGAGGAGGTCCTACAATGAGCAGTTCTTC.